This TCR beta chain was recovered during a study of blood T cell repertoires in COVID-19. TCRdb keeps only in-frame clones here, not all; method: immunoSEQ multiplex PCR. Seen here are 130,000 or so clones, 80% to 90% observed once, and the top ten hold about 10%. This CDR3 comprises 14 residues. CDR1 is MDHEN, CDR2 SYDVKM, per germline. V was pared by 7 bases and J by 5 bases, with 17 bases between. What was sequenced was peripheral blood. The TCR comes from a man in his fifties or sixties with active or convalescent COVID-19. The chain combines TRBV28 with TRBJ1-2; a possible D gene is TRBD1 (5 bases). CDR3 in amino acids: CASNPPWGVYGYTF. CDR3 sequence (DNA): TGTGCCAGCAACCCGCCATGGGGGGTTTATGGCTACACCTTC.